This is a list of T cell receptor beta chains from one sample in a study of response to subunit inactivated influenza vaccine. TCRdb used MiXCR to reprocess the RT-PCR reads, holding one entry per CDR3 protein. The data contain fewer than 350,000 distinct CDR3 sequences, just over 20% of them seen just once; the ten biggest clones take up roughly 10%. The starting material was PBMCs from blood, obtained about 19 months after vaccination. Every receptor here comes from a man between 50 and 69 years old who received an inactivated influenza vaccine. The CDR3 runs from the conserved cysteine through the conserved F or W. A D gene is named only where the DNA matches it firmly. Some rows mark clone size as missing; the rest say once, few, many or name a class of expanded clone.

J gene	D gene	clone size	V gene	CDR3 DNA	CDR3 protein
TRBJ2-3	TRBD1	NA	TRBV27	TGTGCCAGCAGTTACCGGGACAGGGCGGCAGATACGCAGTATTTT	CASSYRDRAADTQYF
TRBJ1-2	NA	many	TRBV3-1	TGTGCCAGCAGCGGAGCGGAGAACTATGGCTACACCTTC	CASSGAENYGYTF
TRBJ2-3	TRBD1	NA	TRBV29-1	TGCAGCGTAGGACAGGACATGAATACGCAGTATTTT	CSVGQDMNTQYF
TRBJ1-6	NA	few	TRBV20-1	TGCAGTGCCAGGATAGGGACGATCGTCGGGTCACCCCTCCACTTT	CSARIGTIVGSPLHF
TRBJ2-1	TRBD2	many	TRBV27	TGTGCCAGCAGTTTAGTCCGCAGCGGGGGGGCGGGCAATGAGCAGTTCTTC	CASSLVRSGGAGNEQFF
TRBJ2-1	NA	NA	TRBV12-3/TRBV12-4	TGTGCCAGCAGTCCTCGTTGGATTGAGCAGTTCTTC	CASSPRWIEQFF
TRBJ1-2	NA	few	TRBV10-3	TGTGCCATCAGTGGTCACACGGACTATGGCTACACCTTC	CAISGHTDYGYTF
TRBJ2-2	NA	few	TRBV15	TGTGCCACCAGCGTATCAGGGCTCCTGGACACCGGGGAGCTGTTTTTT	CATSVSGLLDTGELFF
TRBJ1-1	NA	NA	TRBV7-8	TGTGCCAGCAGCACCGGGGGCCCCACTGAAGCTTTCTTT	CASSTGGPTEAFF
TRBJ2-3	NA	NA	TRBV4-3	TGCGCCAGCAGCCAACACGAGGGGGGGCGCACAGATACGCAGTATTTT	CASSQHEGGRTDTQYF
TRBJ2-1	NA	few	TRBV11-2	TGTGCCAGCAGCTTATATATTGAGGGAGGAGAGCAGTTCTTC	CASSLYIEGGEQFF
TRBJ2-2	NA	few	TRBV3-1	TGTGCCAGCAGCCAAGTTCGCCCGGGTAACACCGGGGAGCTGTTTTTT	CASSQVRPGNTGELFF
TRBJ1-1	NA	NA	TRBV12-3/TRBV12-4	TGTGCCAGCAGTTTGGGGGGCAGGTACATGAACACTGAAGCTTTCTTT	CASSLGGRYMNTEAFF
TRBJ1-2	NA	NA	TRBV5-1	TGCGCCAGCAGCTTGGAATCAGAAGTCTATGGCTACACCTTC	CASSLESEVYGYTF
TRBJ2-3	NA	few	TRBV12-3/TRBV12-4	TGTGCCAGCAGTTTGAGGAGGGCAACCACAGATACGCAGTATTTT	CASSLRRATTDTQYF
TRBJ2-3	NA	few	TRBV21-1	TGTGCCAGCAGCAGCGCGAGGGGGAGCTACACAGATACGCAGTATTTT	CASSSARGSYTDTQYF
TRBJ1-4	NA	NA	TRBV5-1	TGCGCCAGCAGCTACCTACAGGGAAGGGAAAAACTGTTTTTT	CASSYLQGREKLFF
TRBJ1-2	NA	few	TRBV6-2/TRBV6-3	TGTGCCAGCAGTTACGGCCACACGAACTATGGCTACACCTTC	CASSYGHTNYGYTF
TRBJ1-6	TRBD1	NA	TRBV6-2/TRBV6-3	TGTGCCAGCAGAGACGGACAGGGGGCATTTGGGTCACCCCTCCACTTT	CASRDGQGAFGSPLHF
TRBJ1-5	TRBD1	NA	TRBV28	TGTGCCACCCAGACAGGGATCAACCAGCCCCAGCATTTT	CATQTGINQPQHF
TRBJ2-7	TRBD1	few	TRBV5-1	TGCGCCAGCAGCTTCAACCCACAGGGGGCGTACGAGCAGTACTTC	CASSFNPQGAYEQYF
TRBJ1-2	NA	NA	TRBV18	TGTGCCAGCTCACCACCGGCGGCTAACTATGGCTACACCTTC	CASSPPAANYGYTF
TRBJ1-1	NA	few	TRBV7-2	TGTGCCAGCAGCACACAACAGGGGAACACTGAAGCTTTCTTT	CASSTQQGNTEAFF
TRBJ2-2	TRBD1	few	TRBV2	TGTGCCAGCAGGAGACAGGGTAATTGGAACACCGGGGAGCTGTTTTTT	CASRRQGNWNTGELFF
TRBJ1-5	NA	NA	TRBV4-3	TGCGCCAGCAGCCAAGAATTCGGGACCGGCGGCAATCAGCCCCAGCATTTT	CASSQEFGTGGNQPQHF
TRBJ1-1	TRBD1	NA	TRBV5-1	TGCGCCAGCAGCACCGGGACAGGGGGCCCGAACACTGAAGCTTTCTTT	CASSTGTGGPNTEAFF
TRBJ2-1	TRBD1	NA	TRBV4-3	TGCGCCAGCAGCCAAGAAAGGGACAGGGTTTACAATGAGCAGTTCTTC	CASSQERDRVYNEQFF
TRBJ2-7	TRBD2	NA	TRBV20-1	TGCAGTGCTAGACCCGGGACTAGCCCGACGATAGAGCAGTACTTC	CSARPGTSPTIEQYF
TRBJ2-7	NA	NA	TRBV6-1	TGTGCCAGCAGAGATCTGGATGGGGGGAGAGCCTACGAGCAGTACTTC	CASRDLDGGRAYEQYF
TRBJ1-4	NA	few	TRBV20-1	TGCAGTGCTAGTCATCTTCAGCAGGATGAAAAACTGTTTTTT	CSASHLQQDEKLFF
TRBJ2-7	NA	NA	TRBV20-1	TGCAGTGCTCCCCGGGAACAGGCGTCCTACGAGCAGTACTTC	CSAPREQASYEQYF
TRBJ2-5	NA	NA	TRBV2	TGTGCCAGCAGTGACAGGGGACTCCAAGAGACCCAGTACTTC	CASSDRGLQETQYF
TRBJ1-1	NA	many	TRBV6-5	TGTGCCAGCAGTTACTCGATTGGGGGAACTGAAGCTTTCTTT	CASSYSIGGTEAFF
TRBJ2-3	TRBD2	NA	TRBV20-1	TGCAGTGCGATCAAGGGGCTAGCGGGCTCAGATACGCAGTATTTT	CSAIKGLAGSDTQYF
TRBJ2-1	NA	few	TRBV11-2	TGTGCCAGCGTTTCGTACAATGAGCAGTTCTTC	CASVSYNEQFF
TRBJ1-1	TRBD1	many	TRBV12-3/TRBV12-4	TGTGCCAGCAGCACCTTCGGACAGGGGAAAAAGAACACTGAAGCTTTCTTT	CASSTFGQGKKNTEAFF
TRBJ2-3	TRBD1	NA	TRBV29-1	TGCAGCGGTAAGGGACAGGGGCTCGGCACAGATACGCAGTATTTT	CSGKGQGLGTDTQYF
TRBJ1-2	TRBD1	many	TRBV20-1	TGCAGCGCACCCCAAACAGGGGGCGCTTACGGCTACACCTTC	CSAPQTGGAYGYTF
TRBJ1-5	NA	NA	TRBV30	TGTGCCTGGAGTCTGGCGGGCAATCAGCCCCAGCATTTT	CAWSLAGNQPQHF
TRBJ1-4	NA	few	TRBV20-1	TGCAGTGCTAGAGATCTGGGGGTTAATGAAAAACTGTTTTTT	CSARDLGVNEKLFF
TRBJ1-2	NA	many	TRBV4-3	TGCGCCAGCAGCCAAGAGGGTCTCGCCCCTTGGGGCTACACCTTC	CASSQEGLAPWGYTF
TRBJ2-5	TRBD2	few	TRBV9	TGTGCCAGCAGCGCTCTAGCGGGGGGAAACCAAGAGACCCAGTACTTC	CASSALAGGNQETQYF
TRBJ1-1	NA	many	TRBV5-1	TGTGCCAGCAGCTTACGTTTGAACACTGAAGCTTTCTTT	CASSLRLNTEAFF
TRBJ2-5	NA	NA	TRBV6-2/TRBV6-3	TGTGCCAGCAGTCCCCGTGCAGGGGTTCGCCAAGAGACCCAGTACTTC	CASSPRAGVRQETQYF
TRBJ1-6	NA	few	TRBV11-2	TGTGCCGCCGGGGCGACAGAAGATTCACCCCTCCACTTT	CAAGATEDSPLHF
TRBJ1-2	TRBD1	many	TRBV20-1	TGCAGTGCTATCGACACAGGGGCCTATGGCTACACCTTC	CSAIDTGAYGYTF
TRBJ2-2	NA	NA	TRBV7-8	TGTGCCAGCAGCTTAGATCTGAGCTACACCGGGGAGCTGTTTTTT	CASSLDLSYTGELFF
TRBJ2-1	NA	few	TRBV18	TGTGCCAGCTCACCACTCGCGAGCTCCTACAATGAGCAGTTCTTC	CASSPLASSYNEQFF
TRBJ2-1	TRBD2	NA	TRBV7-3	TGTGCCAGCAGCCCGACTAGCGGGAGTTTCAATGAGCAGTTCTTC	CASSPTSGSFNEQFF
TRBJ1-2	TRBD1	few	TRBV24-1	TGTGCCACCAGTGACTGGGACAGCCGCTATGGCTACACCTTC	CATSDWDSRYGYTF
TRBJ1-5	NA	NA	TRBV19	TGTGCCAGTAGTGTTTTCATAGGGAGCAATCAGCCCCAGCATTTT	CASSVFIGSNQPQHF
TRBJ2-1	NA	NA	TRBV6-5	TGTGCCAGCAGTTACCGACAGAAGACCAGTGACAATGAGCAGTTCTTC	CASSYRQKTSDNEQFF
TRBJ2-3	TRBD2	NA	TRBV5-1	TGCGCCAGCAGCTTGGACCCAGCGGGAGGGCCGGATACGCAGTATTTT	CASSLDPAGGPDTQYF